Following are 24 T cell receptor beta chains from one sample sequenced in a study of CD8 T cells in ankylosing spondylitis. TCRdb itself ran the 5' RACE reads through MiXCR, one entry per CDR3 protein. The sample includes some 140,000 distinct CDR3 sequences, roughly 8% of them seen just once. Sequences were obtained from synovial fluid, either unsorted or a sorted T cell fraction (not recorded which). The receptors derive from a male donor with ankylosing spondylitis.

This clonotype came up many times. V gene TRBV20-1 combines with J gene TRBJ1-1; D might be TRBD1 (5 bases). The CDR3 has 15 residues. Per the germline V gene, CDR1 is DFQATT and CDR2 is SNEGSKA (reference sequence). V was trimmed by 6 bases and J by 7 bases, leaving 24 bases between them. The CDR3 sequence: CSAVYQGRFPIEAFF. The CDR3 bases are TGCAGTGCGGTTTACCAGGGCCGGTTCCCCATTGAAGCTTTCTTT.

This clonotype occurred many times. The V gene is TRBV15, the J gene TRBJ1-2, with a possible D match to TRBD1 (6 bases). The CDR3 spans 12 residues. The V end was cut by 3 bases, the J end by 4 bases, with 6 bases between. CDR1 and CDR2 (germline): LNHNV, YYDKDF (reference sequence). In DNA, the CDR3 is TGTGCCACCAGCAGGGACAGCTATGGCTACACCTTC. Translation gives CATSRDSYGYTF.

This clonotype occurred many times. Here the CDR3 reads CAWSVLTHPDTQYF. CDR3 DNA: TGTGCCTGGAGTGTATTGACTCACCCAGATACGCAGTATTTT. J is TRBJ2-3 and V is TRBV30; D ambiguous. Germline CDR1 and CDR2: GTSNPN and SVGIG (reference sequence). The V and J ends lost 0 bases and 4 bases respectively, with 11 bases between them. CDR3 length equals 14 residues.

This CDR3 reads CASSFGGQGSIGANVLTF. Here the CDR3 DNA reads TGCGCCAGCAGCTTCGGAGGACAGGGTTCAATTGGGGCCAACGTCCTGACTTTC. This sequence joins TRBV5-1 and TRBJ2-6, with TRBD1 matching over 8 bases. In germline, CDR1 is SGHRS, CDR2 YFSETQ. The CDR3 is 18 residues long. With V trimmed by 2 bases and J by 3 bases, 10 bases remained unmatched. The full variable domain, completed using reference TRBV5-1 and TRBJ2-6, is KAGVTQTPRYLIKTRGQQVTLSCSPISGHRSVSWYQQTPGQGLQFLFEYFSETQRNKGNFPGRFSGRQFSNSRSEMNVSTLELGDSALYLCASSFGGQGSIGANVLTFGAGSRLTVL.

This clonotype was detected once. This sequence joins TRBV7-3 and TRBJ2-7; tentatively, D is TRBD2 (6 bases). Trimming pared 5 bases from V and 2 bases from J, leaving 19 bases between. CDR1 and CDR2 from the germline V gene are SGHTA and FQGTGA. The CDR3 is 16 amino acids. The CDR3 bases are TGTGCCAGCAGCCCGACCGGGACTTCCTCTACCTACGAGCAGTACTTC. Its translation: CASSPTGTSSTYEQYF. Together with reference TRBV7-3 and TRBJ2-7, the CDR3 gives the full variable domain: GAGVSQTPSNKVTEKGKYVELRCDPISGHTALYWYRQSLGQGPEFLIYFQGTGAADDSGLPNDRFFAVRPEGSVSTLKIQRTERGDSAVYLCASSPTGTSSTYEQYFGPGTRLTVT.

This clonotype was seen a handful of times. The chain joins TRBV6-1 to TRBJ1-4; 7 bases map to TRBD1. The CDR3 covers 15 residues. V was pared by 6 bases and J by 3 bases, with 7 bases of the junction left unmatched. Germline V gene data show CDR1 as MNHNS and CDR2 as SASEGT. As DNA, the CDR3 is TGTGCCAGCAGCTCAGAGGGGGCAGCTAATGAAAAACTGTTTTTT. It codes for CASSSEGAANEKLFF.

This clonotype was detected ten times or more. The chain is built from TRBV5-1 and TRBJ2-3, with D maybe TRBD1 (6 bases). The CDR3 sequence is 13 residues long. From germline, CDR1 is SGHRS and CDR2 YFSETQ. Trimming shortened V by 5 bases and J by 4 bases, and 11 bases separated the two germline ends. The CDR3 sequence: CASRETGSDTQYF. DNA of the CDR3: TGCGCCAGCAGGGAAACAGGGTCAGATACGCAGTATTTT.

This clonotype was seen only once. The genes are TRBV20-1 and TRBJ2-5; no firm D call. The CDR3 is made up of 14 amino acids. Trimming stripped 2 bases from V and 2 bases from J, with 12 bases between. CDR1 and CDR2 (germline): DFQATT, SNEGSKA (reference sequence). As DNA, the CDR3 is TGCAGTGCTAGATTAGGAAATTCGCAAGAGACCCAGTACTTC. It codes for CSARLGNSQETQYF.

This clonotype was found a few times. A read error may explain this, as a much larger clone is one base away. V gene TRBV5-5 combines with J gene TRBJ2-1; D might be TRBD1 (6 bases). The CDR3 spans 14 residues. Looked up from germline, CDR1 is SGHKS and CDR2 is YYEKEE (reference sequence). Trimming removed 4 bases at V and 9 bases at J, with 17 bases between. The CDR3 DNA follows: TGTGCCAGCAGCGCCGGGACACTCAGGGGTGAGCAGTTCTTC. The encoded protein is CASSAGTLRGEQFF.

V gene TRBV5-1 combines with J gene TRBJ2-1; 7 bases fit TRBD1. Germline V CDR1 and CDR2: SGHRS, YFSETQ. CDR3 length equals 15 residues. V gave up 6 bases and J gave up 0 bases; unmatched junction bases: 6. DNA of the CDR3: TGCGCCAGCACCCTGACAGGGAGCTCCTACAATGAGCAGTTCTTC. Translated: CASTLTGSSYNEQFF.

In its sample, this clonotype was seen many times. The chain employs TRBV5-1 and TRBJ2-1; unclear D gene. Germline V gene lookup returns CDR1 SGHRS and CDR2 YFSETQ. The CDR3 is 11 amino acids. V lost 1 base to trimming and J lost 7 bases, with 3 bases between them. This CDR3 reads CASSLNNEQFF. The CDR3 DNA reads as TGCGCCAGCAGCTTGAATAATGAGCAGTTCTTC.

The chain uses TRBV5-1 and TRBJ2-1, with 7 bases lining up with TRBD2. There are 15 residues in the CDR3. Per germline, CDR1 SGHRS and CDR2 YFSETQ. J was trimmed by 6 bases and V by 5 bases; bases with no gene match: 11. CDR3 sequence: CASSEPGLHPNEQFF. CDR3 nucleotides: TGCGCCAGCAGTGAGCCGGGACTACATCCCAATGAGCAGTTCTTC.

V gene TRBV20-1 combines with J gene TRBJ2-7; D remains ambiguous. Germline CDR1 and CDR2: DFQATT and SNEGSKA (reference sequence). V lost 5 bases, J lost 5 bases, and 13 bases lay in between. This CDR3 has 12 amino acids. The DNA for the CDR3 is TGCAGTGCTTGGGCCATACTTGACGAGCAGTACTTC. This codes for CSAWAILDEQYF.

This clonotype was detected many times. The gene calls are TRBV4-3 and TRBJ2-3; 7 nucleotides agree with TRBD2. CDR3 size: 17 residues. Germline CDR1 LGHNA, CDR2 YSLEER. V lost 0 bases to trimming and J lost 2 bases; unmatched junction nucleotides: 8. CDR3 sequence reads: CASSQDSPSGHTDTQYF. The CDR3 DNA follows: TGCGCCAGCAGCCAAGATAGCCCTAGCGGACACACAGATACGCAGTATTTT.

This clonotype has a count of ten or more. This chain uses TRBV20-1 with TRBJ2-1; D gene ambiguous. The CDR3 is made up of 14 amino acids. The germline V and J ends were trimmed by 6 bases and 6 bases, with 18 bases remaining between them. In germline, CDR1 is DFQATT, CDR2 SNEGSKA (reference sequence). CDR3 loop: CSADDSLGTNEQFF. CDR3 coding DNA: TGCAGTGCAGACGACTCCTTGGGTACCAATGAGCAGTTCTTC.

This clonotype was detected only a few times. J is TRBJ1-6 and V is TRBV6-1, with TRBD1 as a possible D gene (5 bases). V lost 7 bases and J 10 bases, leaving 14 bases between the germline ends. The CDR3 runs 13 residues. From germline, CDR1 is MNHNS and CDR2 SASEGT. The CDR3 region has the DNA TGTGCCAGCATGAGGGACCCGCCATCACCCCTCCACTTT. Translation: CASMRDPPSPLHF.

This clonotype was seen only a few times. The rearrangement links TRBV20-1 to TRBJ1-5, with D maybe TRBD1 (6 bases). With 3 bases removed from V and 3 bases from J, the gap between germline ends came to 12 bases. This CDR3 region has 14 residues. Germline CDR1 reads DFQATT; CDR2 reads SNEGSKA (reference sequence). The CDR3: CSARTGIFNQPQHF. CDR3 nucleotide sequence: TGCAGTGCTAGGACAGGAATTTTCAATCAGCCCCAGCATTTT.

This clonotype has ten or more counts. The chain carries TRBV5-1 and TRBJ2-7, with 11 bases aligning to TRBD1. CDR1 is SGHRS, CDR2 YFSETQ, per germline. The CDR3 contains 13 residues. The V segment lost 4 bases and the J segment 6 bases; nucleotides outside the gene matches: 3. For the CDR3, the DNA is TGCGCCAGCAGCGGACAGGGGGCTGGCGAGCAGTACTTC. Protein product: CASSGQGAGEQYF.

Comment on this clonotype: This may come from a read error, since a much larger clone is one base off. V is TRBV7-9 and J is TRBJ1-1, with D possibly matching TRBD1 (5 bases). The CDR3 length is 13 residues. Per germline, CDR1 SEHNR and CDR2 FQNEAQ (reference sequence). The DNA of the CDR3 is TGTGCCAGCAGCTCCCGACAGAGCCAAGAAGTTTTCTTT. Protein product: CASSSRQSQEVFF.

This clonotype was seen ten or more times. The chain uses TRBV27 and TRBJ2-1, with 7 bases matching TRBD1. CDR3 size: 15 residues. In germline, CDR1 is MNHEY, CDR2 SMNVEV (reference sequence). J was trimmed by 5 bases and V by 5 bases; bases with no gene match: 9. The CDR3 reads CASSPMWQGDNEQFF. The CDR3 DNA reads TGTGCCAGCAGTCCCATGTGGCAGGGGGACAATGAGCAGTTCTTC.

This clonotype was recorded at least ten times. The chain employs TRBV2 and TRBJ1-6, with D maybe TRBD1 (6 bases). V shed 5 bases and J shed 4 bases, with 15 bases lying between them. The CDR3 runs to 16 residues. Germline loops: CDR1 SNHLY, CDR2 FYNNEI. DNA for the CDR3: TGTGCCAGCAGTAAACCCCTGACAGGTTATAATTCACCCCTCCACTTT. It is translated as CASSKPLTGYNSPLHF.

This clonotype was detected only a few times. The rearrangement links TRBV10-3 to TRBJ1-5, with 7 positions matching TRBD1. Germline V gene sequence: CDR1 ENHRY, CDR2 SYGVKD. J gave up 3 bases and V 1 base, and 6 bases lay outside the gene matches. This CDR3 comprises 16 residues. Here the CDR3 reads CAISELGTAFNQPQHF. CDR3 DNA: TGTGCCATCAGTGAGTTGGGGACAGCATTCAATCAGCCCCAGCATTTT.

This clonotype came up many times. The chain combines TRBV5-6 with TRBJ2-7; possible D gene TRBD1, 6 bases. Germline CDR1 and CDR2: SGHDT and YYEEEE. V was cut by 4 bases and J by 3 bases, with 17 bases left in between. The CDR3 consists of 15 residues. As DNA, the CDR3 is TGTGCCAGCAGCGTCCGGACAGTGGATCACTACGAGCAGTACTTC. Translated: CASSVRTVDHYEQYF. The entire variable domain, with the rest obtained from reference TRBV5-6 and TRBJ2-7, is as follows: DAGVTQSPTHLIKTRGQQVTLRCSPKSGHDTVSWYQQALGQGPQFIFQYYEEEERQRGNFPDRFSGHQFPNYSSELNVNALLLGDSALYLCASSVRTVDHYEQYFGPGTRLTVT.

This clonotype came up many times. The J gene is TRBJ1-1, the V gene TRBV7-2; D gene ambiguous. Between the trimmed V and J ends, which lost 1 base and 1 base, there was a span of 10 bases. The CDR3 is made up of 15 amino acids. Germline CDR1 and CDR2: SGHTA and FQGNSA. CDR3 sequence: CASSLEGIGNTEAFF. Here the CDR3 DNA reads TGTGCCAGCAGCTTAGAAGGAATAGGGAACACTGAAGCTTTCTTT.